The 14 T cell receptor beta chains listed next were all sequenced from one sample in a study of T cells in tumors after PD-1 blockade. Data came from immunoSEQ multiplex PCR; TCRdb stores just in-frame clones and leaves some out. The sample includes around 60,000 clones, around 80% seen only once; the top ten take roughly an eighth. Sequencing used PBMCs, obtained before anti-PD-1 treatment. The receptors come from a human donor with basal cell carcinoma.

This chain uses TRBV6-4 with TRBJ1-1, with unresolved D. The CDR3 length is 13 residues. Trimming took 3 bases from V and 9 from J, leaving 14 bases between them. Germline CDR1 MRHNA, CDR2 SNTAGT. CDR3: CASSDSSGGKAFF. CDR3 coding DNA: TGTGCCAGCAGTGATTCCTCCGGCGGTAAAGCTTTCTTT.

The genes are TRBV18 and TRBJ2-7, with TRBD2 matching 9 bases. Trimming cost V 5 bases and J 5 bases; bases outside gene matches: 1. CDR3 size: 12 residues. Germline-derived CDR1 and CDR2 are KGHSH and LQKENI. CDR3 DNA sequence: TGTGCCAGCTCAAGACTAGCGGACGAGCAGTACTTC. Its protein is CASSRLADEQYF. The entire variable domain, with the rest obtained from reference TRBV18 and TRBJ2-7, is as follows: NAGVMQNPRHLVRRRGQEARLRCSPMKGHSHVYWYRQLPEEGLKFMVYLQKENIIDESGMPKERFSAEFPKEGPSILRIQQVVRGDSAAYFCASSRLADEQYFGPGTRLTVT.

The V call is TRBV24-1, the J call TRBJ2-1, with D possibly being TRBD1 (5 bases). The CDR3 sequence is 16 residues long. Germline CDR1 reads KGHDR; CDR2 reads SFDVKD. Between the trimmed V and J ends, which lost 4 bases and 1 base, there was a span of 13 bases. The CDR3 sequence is CATSETEARSYNEQFF. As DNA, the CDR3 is TGTGCCACCAGTGAGACAGAAGCAAGGTCCTACAATGAGCAGTTCTTC.

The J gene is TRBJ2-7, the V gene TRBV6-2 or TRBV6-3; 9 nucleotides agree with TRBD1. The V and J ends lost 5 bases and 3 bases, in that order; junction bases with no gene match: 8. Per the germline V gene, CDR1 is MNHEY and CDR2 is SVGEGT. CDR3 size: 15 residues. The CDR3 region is CASSITGTGNYEQYF. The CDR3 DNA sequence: TGTGCCAGCAGTATCACCGGGACAGGGAACTACGAGCAGTACTTC.

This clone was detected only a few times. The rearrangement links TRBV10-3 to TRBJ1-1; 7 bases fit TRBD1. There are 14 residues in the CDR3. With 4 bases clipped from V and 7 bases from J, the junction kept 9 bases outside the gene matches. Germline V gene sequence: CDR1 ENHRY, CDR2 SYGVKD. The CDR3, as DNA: TGTGCCATCAGTGCAAGCCTAGGGGGCTTTGAAGCTTTCTTT. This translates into CAISASLGGFEAFF.

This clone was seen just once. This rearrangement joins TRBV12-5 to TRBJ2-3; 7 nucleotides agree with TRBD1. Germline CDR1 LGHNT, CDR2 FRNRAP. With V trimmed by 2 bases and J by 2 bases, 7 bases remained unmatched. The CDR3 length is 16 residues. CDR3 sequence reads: CASGLSAGGYTDTQYF. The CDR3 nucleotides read TGTGCTAGTGGTTTGTCGGCAGGGGGTTACACAGATACGCAGTATTTT.

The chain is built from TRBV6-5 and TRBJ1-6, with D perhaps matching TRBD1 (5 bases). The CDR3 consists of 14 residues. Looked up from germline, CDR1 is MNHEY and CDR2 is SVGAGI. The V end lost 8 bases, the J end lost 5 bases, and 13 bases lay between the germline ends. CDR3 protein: CASLEGGDNSPLHF. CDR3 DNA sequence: TGTGCCAGCCTTGAGGGAGGGGATAATTCACCCCTCCACTTT.

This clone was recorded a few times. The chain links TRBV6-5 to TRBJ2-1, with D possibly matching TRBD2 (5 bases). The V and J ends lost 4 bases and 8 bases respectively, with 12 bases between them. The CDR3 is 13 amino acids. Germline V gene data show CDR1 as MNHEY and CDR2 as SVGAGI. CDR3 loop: CASSSPGGYEQFF. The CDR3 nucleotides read TGTGCCAGCAGTTCCCCCGGAGGTTATGAGCAGTTCTTC.

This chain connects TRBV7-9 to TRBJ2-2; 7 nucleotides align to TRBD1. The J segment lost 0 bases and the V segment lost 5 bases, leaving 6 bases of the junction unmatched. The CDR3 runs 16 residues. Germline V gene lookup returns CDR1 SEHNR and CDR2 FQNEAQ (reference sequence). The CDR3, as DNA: TGTGCCAGCAGCCCCAGACAGGGCACGAACACCGGGGAGCTGTTTTTT. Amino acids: CASSPRQGTNTGELFF.

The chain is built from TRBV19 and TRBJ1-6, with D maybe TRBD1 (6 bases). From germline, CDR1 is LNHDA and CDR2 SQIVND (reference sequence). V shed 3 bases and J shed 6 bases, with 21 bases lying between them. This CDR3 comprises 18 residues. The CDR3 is CASSIGGSWLGGNSPLHF. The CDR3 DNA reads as TGTGCCAGTAGTATCGGTGGGAGTTGGTTAGGGGGTAATTCACCCCTCCACTTT.

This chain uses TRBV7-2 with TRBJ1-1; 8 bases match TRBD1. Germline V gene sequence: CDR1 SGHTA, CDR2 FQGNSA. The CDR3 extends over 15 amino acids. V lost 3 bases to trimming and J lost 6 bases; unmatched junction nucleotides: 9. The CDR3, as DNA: TGTGCCAGCAGCTTGACAGGGGACTTCAGCGCTGAAGCTTTCTTT. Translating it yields CASSLTGDFSAEAFF.

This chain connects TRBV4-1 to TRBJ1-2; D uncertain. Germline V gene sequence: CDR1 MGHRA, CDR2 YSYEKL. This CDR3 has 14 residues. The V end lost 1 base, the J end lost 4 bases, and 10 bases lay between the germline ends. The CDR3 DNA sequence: TGCGCCAGCAGCCAAGCCGAGCAGCTCTATGGCTACACCTTC. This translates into CASSQAEQLYGYTF.

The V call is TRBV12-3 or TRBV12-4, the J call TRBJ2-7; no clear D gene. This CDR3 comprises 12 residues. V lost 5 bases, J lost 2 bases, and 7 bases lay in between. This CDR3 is CASSHKPYEQYF. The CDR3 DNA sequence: TGTGCCAGCAGTCACAAACCCTACGAGCAGTACTTC.

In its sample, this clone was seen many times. CDR3 sequence: CAWSDLADLGSYNEQFF. The CDR3 DNA reads TGTGCCTGGAGTGATCTAGCGGACCTTGGTTCCTACAATGAGCAGTTCTTC. V is TRBV30 and J is TRBJ2-1, with 7 bases identical to TRBD2. Per the germline V gene, CDR1 is GTSNPN and CDR2 is SVGIG (reference sequence). This CDR3 comprises 17 residues. V lost 1 base, J lost 1 base, and 10 bases stayed unmatched.